This T cell receptor (beta chain) comes out of a study of blood T cells in healthy people across ages (dated by TCRdb to the mid-2010s). Describing the broader study: In model experiments, template switching captured roughly one uniquely barcoded TCR beta cDNA molecule for every two T cells. To avoid experimental bias, donors of different ages were randomly spread across the sequencing lanes. The study analyzed two additional independent replicas of 1 million unique cDNA reads from the same blood draw for two donors, one aged 18 to 29 and one aged 80 or older. Donors were grouped into four age groups: young (average roughly 17 years), middle-aged (roughly 37), aged (around 60) and long-lived (about 89). Using deep sequencing normalized with unique cDNA molecular identifiers, the study measured how TCR beta repertoire diversity changes with age. What the work shows at the level of the full study, not this receptor alone: Because donor CMV infection status was unknown, age-related changes in expanded clonotypes were potentially confounded. Total diversity estimates from one million sequenced T cells were considered lower bounds and underestimates. The percentage of naive T cells measured by flow cytometry correlated strongly with observed TCR beta diversity. Observed TCR beta diversity per million T cells fell roughly linearly with age, and a significant reduction was already apparent by age around 44. Compared with the aged group, the long-lived group had more naive CD4+ T cells, fewer expanded clones and increased TCR diversity, a pattern suggesting age selection. Bulk unsorted PBMC profiling prevented conclusive comparison of naive and antigen-experienced compartments.

As to this clonotype: What antigen it recognizes has not been identified. No much larger clone exists at a distance of one base, and base qualities are not known.

Receptor libraries were prepared by 5' RACE. The instrument given in TCRdb is Illumina HiSeq 2500. A second PCR of about 6 to 11 cycles was performed with a sample-barcoded 5' primer and a J-beta primer mix. A unique molecular identifier was introduced onto each TCR beta cDNA molecule by a template-switch 5' adaptor carrying 12 random nucleotides. Each sample yielded at least 2.5 million CDR3-containing paired-end reads. First-strand cDNA synthesis was performed from all RNA using the Mint cDNA synthesis kit, with priming by a TRBC-specific oligonucleotide. Following uracil-DNA glycosylase treatment, a first 18-cycle PCR with universal primers M1SS and BC2_uni_R was performed on all cDNA. Per the authors' processing: For normalization, 1 million high-quality reads, each with a distinct molecular identifier, were randomly selected from each sample. Reads sharing molecular identifiers were discarded rather than binned into consensus sequences. MiTCR, with a Q25 quality threshold and the strictest error-elimination algorithm, was used for CDR3 identification, clonotype clustering and error correction. A nonparametric unseen species model with Euler transformation was used to estimate a lower bound on total TCR beta diversity. The raw public reads went through TCRdb reprocessing: fastp at Q25, MiXCR clone calling, in-frame beta chains kept. Under each unique CDR3 protein, matching rows form one entry showing the most common genes and DNA. TCRdb's processing, not the authors' own work, is the source of the V and J calls. In this sample the table shows about 800,000 distinct CDR3 sequences, nearly 60% of which occur a single time. The ten largest clonotypes hold around 20% of the sample.

The roughly 42 donors, aged roughly 6 to 90 years, were systemically healthy Caucasian individuals from Russia. Ten milliliters of peripheral blood were drawn from each donor into EDTA-treated Vacutainer tubes. Ficoll-Paque density-gradient centrifugation was used to isolate PBMCs, with at least 6 million obtained per sample. Total RNA, at least 6 micrograms per sample, was extracted from PBMCs with Trizol reagent. For every donor, an aliquot of PBMCs went through flow cytometry to measure the percentages of naive CD45RAhigh/CD27high T cells. There are 16 amino acids in the CDR3, from cysteine to phenylalanine inclusive. Just the 48-base CDR3 DNA is kept, in frame starting at base 1. Trimming removed 1 base from V and 0 bases from J, leaving 14 bases between the germline ends. The germline V gene supplies CDR1 SGHDT and CDR2 YYEEEE.

The sequenced sample was blood. The rearrangement joined TRBV5-6 to TRBJ2-7; the D gene is perhaps TRBD1, from 5 matching bases. The sequence was collected from a man aged 30-40 years in good health. The nucleotides are TGTGCCAGCAGCTTGCGTGGGGCAGGTTACTCCTACGAGCAGTACTTC. Its amino acids are CASSLRGAGYSYEQYF.